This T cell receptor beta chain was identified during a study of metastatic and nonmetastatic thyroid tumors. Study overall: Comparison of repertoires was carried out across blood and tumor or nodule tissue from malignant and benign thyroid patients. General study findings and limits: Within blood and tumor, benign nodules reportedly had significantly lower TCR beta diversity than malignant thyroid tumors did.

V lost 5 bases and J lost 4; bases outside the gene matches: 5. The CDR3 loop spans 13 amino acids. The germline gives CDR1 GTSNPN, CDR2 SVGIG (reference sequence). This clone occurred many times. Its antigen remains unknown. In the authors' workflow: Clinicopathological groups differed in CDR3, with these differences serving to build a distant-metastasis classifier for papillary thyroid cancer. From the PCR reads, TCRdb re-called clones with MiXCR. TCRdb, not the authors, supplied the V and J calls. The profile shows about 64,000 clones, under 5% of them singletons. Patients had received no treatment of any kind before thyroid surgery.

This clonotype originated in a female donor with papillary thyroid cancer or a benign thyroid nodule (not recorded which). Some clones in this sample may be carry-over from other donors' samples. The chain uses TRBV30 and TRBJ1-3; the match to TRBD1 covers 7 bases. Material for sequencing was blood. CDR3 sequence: CAWDRVSGNTIYF. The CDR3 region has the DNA TGTGCCTGGGACAGGGTATCAGGAAACACCATATATTTT.